Here is one TCR beta chain with its context. There is no known antigen for this receptor. The sample holds no much larger clone one base away, and base qualities are not on file. The sample originates from a study of CD8 T cells in Susac syndrome (dated by TCRdb to between 2018 and 2021). About the full investigation: Of the Susac syndrome patients who were sequenced, five or six had clinically active disease and roughly eight were in clinical remission. At blood withdrawal, Susac syndrome patients were either therapy-naive, taking corticosteroids (in some cases with IVIg as well), or taking IVIg alone. The study used repertoire sequencing to test whether antigen drove CD8+ T cell activation and differentiation in Susac syndrome. Broader findings and caveats from the paper: The number of individuals in the TCR sequencing and HLA analysis was acknowledged as relatively small. In patients with Susac syndrome, the CD4+ T cell repertoire showed no detectable clonal expansion.

Peripheral blood CD8+ and CD4+ T cells from healthy donors, Susac syndrome patients and multiple sclerosis patients were profiled by high-throughput TCR beta sequencing. The Susac syndrome patients fulfilled recently defined diagnostic criteria for either definite or probable disease. Bulk CD8+ and CD4+ T cells were purified by magnetic negative isolation, while CD8+ TEMRA cells were enriched using FACS. Blood was collected in EDTA tubes and processed within 24 hours, with PBMCs isolated through density gradient centrifugation. PBMCs intended for TCR sequencing were cryopreserved in liquid nitrogen and were subsequently thawed in a 37 degrees C water bath. The sorted or isolated CD4+, CD8+ and CD8+ TEMRA cells had a purity of 90% or higher. RNA was extracted using the RNeasy kit, and about 0.45 to 1 ug of the RNA was reverse transcribed with random hexamers. The immunoSEQ multiplex PCR assay, covering 54 Vbeta and 13 Jbeta segments, was used to amplify TCR beta CDR3 regions. PCR amplification bias was corrected by using a synthetic template baseline for primer optimization and computational correction. From the authors' description of their analysis: Only productive sequences were kept, with reads annotated to V, D and J genes according to IMGT and analyzed in immunoSEQ Analyzer. Clonality was calculated as one minus the Shannon entropy normalized by log2 of the number of productive unique sequences. For each patient and control, public and private clones were evaluated among the 100 most prevalent clones. Susac-specific clones were defined as absent from healthy and MS cohorts, around 1,000 published viral clones and other ImmuneACCESS disease sequences. TCRdb reran the public reads through fastp at Q25 and MiXCR, keeping productive beta chains. Each CDR3 protein appears once, grouped with its most common genes and DNA. Clone size and V and J calls follow TCRdb, not the original study. For this sample the table gives approximately 190,000 distinct CDR3 sequences, of which approximately 94% were detected only once. The top ten clones comprise around 0.1% of the sample.

The CDR3 sequence holds 13 residues, the cysteine and phenylalanine included. Only CDR3 DNA is held: 39 bases, read in frame from base 1. Per the germline V gene (reference sequence), PRHDT is the CDR1 and FYEKMQ is the CDR2. Trimming takes 5 bases from V and 7 bases from J, and the germline ends sit 14 bases apart. Rearrangement joined TRBV13 to TRBJ2-5, with the D call perhaps TRBD1 or TRBD2, each one matching 6 bases. The clonotype was recovered from a human donor with Susac syndrome. The sequenced sample was CD4+ T cells from PBMCs. The CDR3 corresponds to CASSGGPGGTQYF. The nucleotide sequence is given as TGTGCCAGCAGCGGGGGGCCCGGGGGGACCCAGTACTTC. The entire variable domain, with the stretches around the CDR3 drawn from the reference TRBV13 and TRBJ2-5 proteins, is AAGVIQSPRHLIKEKRETATLKCYPIPRHDTVYWYQQGPGQDPQFLISFYEKMQSDKGSIPDRFSAQQFSDYHSELNMSSLELGDSALYFCASSGGPGGTQYFGPGTRLLVL.